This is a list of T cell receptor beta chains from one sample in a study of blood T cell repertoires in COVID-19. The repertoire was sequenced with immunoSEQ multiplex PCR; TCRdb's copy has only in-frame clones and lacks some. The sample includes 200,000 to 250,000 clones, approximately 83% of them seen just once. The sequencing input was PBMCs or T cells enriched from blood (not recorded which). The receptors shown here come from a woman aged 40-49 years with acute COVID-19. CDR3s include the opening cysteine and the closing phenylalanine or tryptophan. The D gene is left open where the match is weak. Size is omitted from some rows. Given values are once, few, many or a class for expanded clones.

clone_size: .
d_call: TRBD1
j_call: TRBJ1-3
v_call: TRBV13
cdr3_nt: TGTGCCAGCAGCTTGGCAGGGGGGGGAAACACCATATATTTT
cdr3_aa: CASSLAGGGNTIYF

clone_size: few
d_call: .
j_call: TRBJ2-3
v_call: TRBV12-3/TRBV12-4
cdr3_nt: TGTGCCAGCAGCCTTAGCGCAGATACGCAGTATTTT
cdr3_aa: CASSLSADTQYF

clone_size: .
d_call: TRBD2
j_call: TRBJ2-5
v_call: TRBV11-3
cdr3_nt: TGTGCCAGCAGCTTAGGGCGGCGGGAGGACCCCGAGACCCAGTACTTC
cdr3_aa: CASSLGRREDPETQYF

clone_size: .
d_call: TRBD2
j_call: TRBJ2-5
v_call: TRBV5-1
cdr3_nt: TGCGCCAGCAGCTTGGAGGCGGGAGTAGTACGGGAGACCCAGTACTTC
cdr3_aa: CASSLEAGVVRETQYF

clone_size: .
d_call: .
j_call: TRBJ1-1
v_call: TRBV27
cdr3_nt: TGTGCCAGCAGTCCTGGGGGGGGTTGGATGAACACTGAAGCTTTCTTT
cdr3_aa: CASSPGGGWMNTEAFF

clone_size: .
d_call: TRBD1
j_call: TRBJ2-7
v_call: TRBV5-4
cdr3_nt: TGTGCCAGCGGGGACAGGGTCTCCTACGAGCAGTACTTC
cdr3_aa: CASGDRVSYEQYF

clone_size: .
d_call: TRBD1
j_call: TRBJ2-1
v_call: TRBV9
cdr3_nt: TGTGCCAGCAGCAAAAGGACAGGGGGCGGCGATGAGCAGTTCTTC
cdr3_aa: CASSKRTGGGDEQFF

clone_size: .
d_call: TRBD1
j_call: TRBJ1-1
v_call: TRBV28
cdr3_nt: TGTGCCAGCACAACTGGGGGGACAGGGGAAACTGAAGCTTTCTTT
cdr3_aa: CASTTGGTGETEAFF

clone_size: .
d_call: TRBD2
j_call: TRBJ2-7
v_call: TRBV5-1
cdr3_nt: TGCGCCAGCACGTCTGGGAGGGCGACCGAGCAGTACTTC
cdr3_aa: CASTSGRATEQYF

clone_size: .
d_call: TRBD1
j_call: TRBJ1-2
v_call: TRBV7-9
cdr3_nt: TGTGCCAGCAGCTCCCAGGGGACAGGGAACAACTATGGCTACACCTTC
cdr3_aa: CASSSQGTGNNYGYTF

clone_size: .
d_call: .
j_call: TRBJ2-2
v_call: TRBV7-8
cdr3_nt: TGTGCCAGCAGCTTATACCGGCAGGGGACGAACACCGGGGAGCTGTTTTTT
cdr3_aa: CASSLYRQGTNTGELFF

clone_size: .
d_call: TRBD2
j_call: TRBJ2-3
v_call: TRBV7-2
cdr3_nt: TGTGCCAGCAGCTTACGGGGGGGGAGAGGGACAGATACGCAGTATTTT
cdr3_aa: CASSLRGGRGTDTQYF

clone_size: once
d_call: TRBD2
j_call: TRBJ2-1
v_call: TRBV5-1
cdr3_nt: TGCGCCAGCGGGGGGGAGGCCCCGGTATATTTCTACAATGAGCAGTTCTTC
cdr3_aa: CASGGEAPVYFYNEQFF

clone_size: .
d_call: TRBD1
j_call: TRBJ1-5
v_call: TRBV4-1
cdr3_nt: TGCGCCAGCAGCCTAAGATGGGGGACAGGAGATCAGCCCCAGCATTTT
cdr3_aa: CASSLRWGTGDQPQHF

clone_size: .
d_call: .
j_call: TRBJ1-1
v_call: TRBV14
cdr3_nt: TGTGCCAGCAGCCAAGAAGGCGGCCGGAGGGGCACTGAAGCTTTCTTT
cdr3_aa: CASSQEGGRRGTEAFF